Presented here are 26 T cell receptor beta chains from one specimen sequenced in a study of shared clonotypes between healthy human individuals (dated by TCRdb to about 2020). To prepare the library, the immunoSEQ multiplex PCR assay was applied. TCRdb took over this immuneACCESS table, retaining in-frame rearrangements with V and J assigned. Such tables are incomplete; in checked studies, under half of the missing clones stem from an unresolved V gene, and the remainder is unexplained. The sample profile shows some 1,100,000 clones; about 80% of them were found once. Approximately 0.52% of the sample is taken by the ten largest. The specimen sequenced was memory CD4+ T cells from PBMCs. The cell subset or site label here, explained by the study, means: CD45RA-negative fraction. The receptors were gathered from a man between 18 and 35 years old in good health. Some clones in this sample may be carry-over from other donors' samples.

The gene calls are TRBV9 and TRBJ2-5; 7 positions agree with TRBD1. The V gene's germline CDR1 is SGDLS and CDR2 YYNGEE. J was trimmed by 0 bases and V by 4 bases; bases with no gene match: 9. The CDR3 length is 16 residues. CDR3 sequence reads: CASSKTGTAYQETQYF. DNA for the CDR3: TGTGCCAGCAGCAAAACCGGGACAGCGTACCAAGAGACCCAGTACTTC.

The chain couples TRBV7-7 to TRBJ1-4; D is uncertain. Germline CDR1 reads SSHAT; CDR2 reads FNYEAQ (reference sequence). The CDR3 is 15 amino acids. The V and J ends lost 4 bases and 8 bases respectively, with 17 bases between them. CDR3 in amino acids: CASSSSRGPGEKLFF. CDR3 nucleotides: TGTGCCAGCAGCTCCTCACGTGGACCGGGGGAAAAACTGTTTTTT.

The rearrangement uses TRBV5-5 and TRBJ1-2, with D possibly TRBD1 on 5 matching bases. The CDR3 covers 15 residues. Trimming removed 1 base at V and 0 bases at J, with 10 bases between. Germline V gene lookup returns CDR1 SGHKS and CDR2 YYEKEE (reference sequence). This CDR3 is CASSLLTGANYGYTF. CDR3 nucleotides: TGTGCCAGCAGCTTGTTAACAGGAGCTAACTATGGCTACACCTTC.

This chain uses TRBV4-3 with TRBJ1-5; TRBD1 aligns across 8 bases. Germline trimming cut 4 bases from V and 9 bases from J; bases unmatched to any gene: 8. Germline CDR1 and CDR2: LGHNA and YSLEER. The CDR3 totals 14 residues. The CDR3 DNA sequence: TGCGCCAGCAGCCCAGGACAGGGCCGGGTGCCCCAGCATTTT. This encodes CASSPGQGRVPQHF.

This clone was counted ten times or more. The chain joins TRBV29-1 to TRBJ1-3, with D possibly matching TRBD1 (5 bases). The CDR3 loop spans 12 amino acids. From germline, CDR1 is SQVTM and CDR2 ANQGSEA. The V end lost 4 bases, the J end lost 8 bases, and 12 bases lay between the germline ends. The CDR3 sequence: CSVAGNGHTIYF. CDR3 nucleotides: TGCAGCGTTGCAGGGAATGGCCACACCATATATTTT.

The chain combines TRBV6-1 with TRBJ1-5; D perhaps matches TRBD1 (6 bases). This CDR3 has 13 residues. Trimming left V 6 bases short and J 4 bases short, with 10 bases between. Germline CDR1 reads MNHNS; CDR2 reads SASEGT. The CDR3 nucleotides are TGTGCCAGCAGGGACAGAGTTAATCAGCCCCAGCATTTT. Protein: CASRDRVNQPQHF.

The rearrangement links TRBV30 to TRBJ2-7; D is unclear. CDR3 length equals 13 residues. Germline CDR1 is GTSNPN and CDR2 is SVGIG (reference sequence). Trimming pared 4 bases from V and 4 bases from J, leaving 14 bases between. CDR3 region: CAWNSKTRYEQYF. CDR3 in DNA: TGTGCCTGGAATAGCAAAACCCGGTACGAGCAGTACTTC.

The chain is built from TRBV28 and TRBJ1-5; perhaps TRBD1 as D (5 bases). Trimming pared 6 bases from V and 3 bases from J, leaving 15 bases between. The CDR3 runs to 15 residues. Per germline, CDR1 MDHEN and CDR2 SYDVKM. The CDR3 here is CASSYLRGANQPQHF. The DNA for the CDR3 is TGTGCCAGCAGCTACCTAAGGGGCGCCAATCAGCCCCAGCATTTT.

This clone appeared a few times. This sequence joins TRBV29-1 and TRBJ2-1; D might be TRBD1 (6 bases). V shed 5 bases and J shed 4 bases, with 12 bases lying between them. The germline V gene has CDR1 SQVTM and CDR2 ANQGSEA. This CDR3 is built from 13 residues. In nucleotides, the CDR3 is TGCAGCGTTTTGACAGGAGCTTACAATGAGCAGTTCTTC. Translated: CSVLTGAYNEQFF.

This chain links TRBV4-2 with TRBJ2-1; 7 bases are a match to TRBD2. The CDR3 sequence is 15 residues long. The V and J ends lost 4 bases and 2 bases, in that order; junction bases with no gene match: 5. Germline CDR1 LGHNA, CDR2 YNFKEQ. The DNA of the CDR3 is TGTGCCAGCAGCCCACGGACTAGTACCTACAATGAGCAGTTCTTC. Its translation is CASSPRTSTYNEQFF.

The sample holds one count of this clone. The rearrangement links TRBV2 to TRBJ2-1, with 7 bases that match TRBD2. The CDR3 loop spans 16 amino acids. The germline V gene encodes CDR1 SNHLY and CDR2 FYNNEI. V gave up 6 bases and J gave up 7 bases; unmatched junction bases: 15. The CDR3 reads CASRETGTIGTNEQFF. The DNA of the CDR3 is TGTGCCAGCAGGGAAACCGGGACTATCGGAACAAATGAGCAGTTCTTC.

CDR3 nucleotides: TGTGCCAGCAGGGGGGGTACGCAGTATTTT. Its protein product is CASRGGTQYF. The chain joins TRBV11-2 to TRBJ2-3; D might be TRBD2 (6 bases). The germline gives CDR1 SGHAT, CDR2 FQNNGV. The CDR3 sequence is 10 residues long. V shed 6 bases and J shed 8 bases, with 6 bases lying between them.

This clone has only one observation. The chain uses TRBV6-5 and TRBJ2-7, with no clear D. Germline-derived CDR1 and CDR2 are MNHEY and SVGAGI. The CDR3 runs 14 residues. V lost 5 bases to trimming and J lost 2 bases, with 13 bases between them. CDR3 bases: TGTGCCAGCAGTAAGACCGACGGTACCTACGAGCAGTACTTC. Translated: CASSKTDGTYEQYF.

The chain is built from TRBV30 and TRBJ2-1, with 7 bases matching TRBD2. V dropped 6 bases and J dropped 9; count of bases not matched to a gene: 8. Germline lookup yields CDR1 GTSNPN and CDR2 SVGIG (reference sequence). CDR3 length: 12 amino acids. The CDR3 sequence is CACTLAGIEQFF. The DNA for the CDR3 is TGTGCCTGTACCTTAGCGGGTATTGAGCAGTTCTTC. Supplemented by reference TRBV30 and TRBJ2-1, the full variable domain reads SQTIHQWPATLVQPVGSPLSLECTVEGTSNPNLYWYRQAAGRGLQLLFYSVGIGQISSEVPQNLSASRPQDRQFILSSKKLLLSDSGFYLCACTLAGIEQFFGPGTRLTVL.

Here the CDR3 reads CASSWGLASGELFF. DNA for the CDR3: TGTGCCAGCAGTTGGGGACTAGCAAGCGGGGAGCTGTTTTTT. The chain recombines TRBV27 with TRBJ2-2; 9 nucleotides agree with TRBD2. Unmatched junction bases numbered 4, after V lost 4 bases and J lost 7 bases. Germline V gives CDR1 MNHEY, CDR2 SMNVEV (reference sequence). The CDR3 covers 14 residues.

The rearrangement joins TRBV7-2 to TRBJ2-7; 7 nucleotides align to TRBD2. Per germline, CDR1 SGHTA and CDR2 FQGNSA. With 3 bases clipped from V and 0 bases from J, the junction kept 8 bases outside the gene matches. There are 16 residues in the CDR3. CDR3: CASSFISGLSSYEQYF. For the CDR3, the DNA is TGTGCCAGCAGCTTTATTAGCGGGCTAAGCTCCTACGAGCAGTACTTC.

The chain has TRBV4-1 and TRBJ2-5; D may be TRBD1 or TRBD2 (5 bases each). This CDR3 has 15 amino acids. Looked up from germline, CDR1 is MGHRA and CDR2 is YSYEKL. V gave up 1 base and J gave up 5 bases, with 14 bases separating them. The CDR3 DNA reads as TGCGCCAGCAGCCAAGCCCCTTGGGGACCGGAGACCCAGTACTTC. It translates to CASSQAPWGPETQYF.

For this clone: A read error is possible here, since a much larger clone lies one base away. Within the sample, other DNA sequences also encode this same CDR3. This rearrangement joins TRBV27 to TRBJ2-7; D gene uncertain. This CDR3 has 11 residues. The germline V and J ends were trimmed by 6 bases and 3 bases, with 6 bases remaining between them. Germline-derived CDR1 and CDR2 are MNHEY and SMNVEV (reference sequence). DNA of the CDR3: TGTGCCAGCAGCTCCAACTACGAGCAGTACTTC. The encoded protein is CASSSNYEQYF.

The chain employs TRBV5-1 and TRBJ2-7; TRBD1 might be the D (6 bases). Per germline, CDR1 SGHRS and CDR2 YFSETQ. This CDR3 comprises 13 residues. V lost 8 bases and J 1 base, leaving 13 bases between the germline ends. CDR3 DNA sequence: TGCGCCAGTGGTACAGGGCGGTCCTACGAGCAGTACTTC. It codes for CASGTGRSYEQYF.

Regarding this clone: This sample also contains other DNA sequences that code for the same CDR3. The chain's CDR3 is CASSPGSSNQPQHF. The CDR3 bases are TGTGCCAGCTCACCGGGTTCTTCTAATCAGCCCCAGCATTTT. This chain connects TRBV18 to TRBJ1-5; D not resolved. This CDR3 is 14 amino acids long. V gave up 3 bases and J gave up 4 bases, with 10 bases separating them. CDR1 is KGHSH, CDR2 LQKENI, per germline. Drawing the rest from reference TRBV18 and TRBJ1-5, the complete variable domain is NAGVMQNPRHLVRRRGQEARLRCSPMKGHSHVYWYRQLPEEGLKFMVYLQKENIIDESGMPKERFSAEFPKEGPSILRIQQVVRGDSAAYFCASSPGSSNQPQHFGDGTRLSIL.

The chain is built from TRBV6-5 and TRBJ1-3; maybe TRBD1 (5 bases). The CDR3 length is 14 residues. V gave up 5 bases and J gave up 8 bases, with 16 bases separating them. Germline lookup yields CDR1 MNHEY and CDR2 SVGAGI. The CDR3 DNA reads TGTGCCAGCAGTCGCAGGGCTCAAGGGGACACCATATATTTT. It encodes CASSRRAQGDTIYF.

The rearrangement joins TRBV2 to TRBJ1-3; no definite D call. V lost 4 bases, J lost 1 base, and 11 bases lay in between. This CDR3 has 15 amino acids. Germline CDR1 and CDR2: SNHLY and FYNNEI. In nucleotides, the CDR3 is TGTGCCAGCAGTGCCAGGACTTCATCTGGAAACACCATATATTTT. Residues: CASSARTSSGNTIYF.

This clone was observed a handful of times. V is TRBV7-2 and J is TRBJ2-1, with D tentatively TRBD2 (6 bases). This CDR3 is built from 13 residues. V dropped 5 bases and J dropped 10 bases, with 15 bases sitting between them. Germline CDR1 SGHTA, CDR2 FQGNSA. CDR3 nucleotides: TGTGCCAGCAGCCGTACACTAGCTGGCGAGCAGTTCTTC. Its translation: CASSRTLAGEQFF. The full variable domain, rest sourced from reference TRBV7-2 and TRBJ2-1, is GAGVSQSPSNKVTEKGKDVELRCDPISGHTALYWYRQSLGQGLEFLIYFQGNSAPDKSGLPSDRFSAERTGGSVSTLTIQRTQQEDSAVYLCASSRTLAGEQFFGPGTRLTVL.

This chain uses TRBV9 with TRBJ2-3, with D possibly matching TRBD2 (5 bases). V was trimmed by 2 bases and J by 6 bases, leaving 13 bases between them. Germline lookup yields CDR1 SGDLS and CDR2 YYNGEE. The CDR3 runs to 14 residues. The CDR3 DNA follows: TGTGCCAGCAGCGTCGGGTGGGCGGGCGATACGCAGTATTTT. Translated: CASSVGWAGDTQYF.

The genes are TRBV7-3 and TRBJ2-1; D is possibly TRBD2 (6 bases). V was trimmed by 1 base and J by 9 bases, leaving 16 bases between them. The CDR3 loop spans 15 amino acids. Germline-derived CDR1 and CDR2 are SGHTA and FQGTGA. The CDR3 loop reads CASSLRGTQISEQFF. CDR3 bases: TGTGCCAGCAGCTTAAGGGGGACTCAGATAAGTGAGCAGTTCTTC.

The sample holds a few counts of this clone. V and J are TRBV10-3 and TRBJ2-1; a possible D gene is TRBD1 (5 bases). V was trimmed by 3 bases and J by 8 bases, leaving 14 bases between them. Germline V gene lookup returns CDR1 ENHRY and CDR2 SYGVKD. The CDR3 loop spans 14 amino acids. CDR3 nucleotide sequence: TGTGCCATCAGTGAAGGTAGGGGTAAGCATGAGCAGTTCTTC. Its protein product is CAISEGRGKHEQFF.